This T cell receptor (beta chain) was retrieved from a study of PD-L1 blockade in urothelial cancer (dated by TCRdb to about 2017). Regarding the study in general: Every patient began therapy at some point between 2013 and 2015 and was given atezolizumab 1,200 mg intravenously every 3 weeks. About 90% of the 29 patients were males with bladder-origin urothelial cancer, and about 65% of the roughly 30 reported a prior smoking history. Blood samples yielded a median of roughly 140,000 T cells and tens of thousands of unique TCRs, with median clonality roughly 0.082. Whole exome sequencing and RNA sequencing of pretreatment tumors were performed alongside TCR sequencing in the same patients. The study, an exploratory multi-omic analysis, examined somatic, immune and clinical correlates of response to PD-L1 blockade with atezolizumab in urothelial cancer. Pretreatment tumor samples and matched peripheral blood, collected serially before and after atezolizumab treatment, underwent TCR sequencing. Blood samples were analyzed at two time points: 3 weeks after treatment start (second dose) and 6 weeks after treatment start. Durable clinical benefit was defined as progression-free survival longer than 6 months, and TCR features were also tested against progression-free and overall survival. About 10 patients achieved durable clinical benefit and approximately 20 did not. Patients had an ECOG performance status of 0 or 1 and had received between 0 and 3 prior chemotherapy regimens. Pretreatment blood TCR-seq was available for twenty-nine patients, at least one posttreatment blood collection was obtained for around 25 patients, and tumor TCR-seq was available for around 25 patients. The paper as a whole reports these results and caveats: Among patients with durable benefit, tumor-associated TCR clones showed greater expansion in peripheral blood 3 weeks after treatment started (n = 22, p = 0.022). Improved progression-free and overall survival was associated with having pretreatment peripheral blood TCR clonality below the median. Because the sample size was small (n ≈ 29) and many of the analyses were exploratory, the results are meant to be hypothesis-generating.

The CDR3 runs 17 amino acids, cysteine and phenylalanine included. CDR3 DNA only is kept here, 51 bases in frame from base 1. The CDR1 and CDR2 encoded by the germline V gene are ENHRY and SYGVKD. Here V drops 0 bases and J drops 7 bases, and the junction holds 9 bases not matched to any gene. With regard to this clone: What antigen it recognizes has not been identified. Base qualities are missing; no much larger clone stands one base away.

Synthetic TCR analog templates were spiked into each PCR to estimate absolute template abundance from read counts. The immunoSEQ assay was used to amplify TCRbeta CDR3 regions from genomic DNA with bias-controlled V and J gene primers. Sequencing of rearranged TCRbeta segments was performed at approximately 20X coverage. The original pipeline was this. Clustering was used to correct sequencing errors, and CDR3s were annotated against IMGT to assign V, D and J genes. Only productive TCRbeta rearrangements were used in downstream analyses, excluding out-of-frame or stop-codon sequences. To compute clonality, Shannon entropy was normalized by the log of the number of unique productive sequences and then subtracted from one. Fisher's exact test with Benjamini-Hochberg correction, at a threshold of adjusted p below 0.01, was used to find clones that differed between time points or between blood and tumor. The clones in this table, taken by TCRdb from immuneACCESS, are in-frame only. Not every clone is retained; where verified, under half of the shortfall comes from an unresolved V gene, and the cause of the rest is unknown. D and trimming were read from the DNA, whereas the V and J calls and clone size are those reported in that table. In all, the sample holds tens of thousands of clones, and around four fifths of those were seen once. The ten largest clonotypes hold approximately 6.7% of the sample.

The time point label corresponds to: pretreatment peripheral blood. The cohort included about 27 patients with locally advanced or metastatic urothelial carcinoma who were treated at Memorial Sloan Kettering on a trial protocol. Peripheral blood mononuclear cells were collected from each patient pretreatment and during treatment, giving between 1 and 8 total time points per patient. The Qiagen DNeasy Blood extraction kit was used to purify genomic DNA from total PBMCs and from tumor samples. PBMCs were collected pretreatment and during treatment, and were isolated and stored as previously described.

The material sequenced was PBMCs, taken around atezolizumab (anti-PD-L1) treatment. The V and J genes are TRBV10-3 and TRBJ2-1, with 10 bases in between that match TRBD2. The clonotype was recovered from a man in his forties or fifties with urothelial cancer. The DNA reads TGTGCCATCAGTGAGTCGACTCAGCGGGAGGGCCCGAATGAGCAGTTCTTC. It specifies CAISESTQREGPNEQFF.